These 2 T cell receptor beta chains were sequenced from one sample in a study of cytomegalovirus exposure and HLA in healthy donors. The PCR ran on 60 Vbeta and 13 Jbeta primers. This table comes from immunoSEQ multiplex PCR, and its TCRdb copy is limited to in-frame clones, with some not included. The repertoire has about 130,000 clones, 75% to 90% of them found once; the top ten carry 4%. The sequenced sample was PBMCs. The receptors shown here come from a woman in her thirties or forties in good health and CMV-seronegative.

V is TRBV20-1 and J is TRBJ1-4; D is uncertain. Germline V gene lookup returns CDR1 DFQATT and CDR2 SNEGSKA (reference sequence). Trimming took off 5 bases at V and 8 bases at J, with 9 bases between the two ends. The CDR3 is 11 amino acids. The CDR3 here is CSARVGEKLFF. DNA for the CDR3: TGCAGTGCTCGGGTAGGAGAAAAACTGTTTTTT.

On this clone: Germline and junction disagree at one end, which may indicate a read error. This sequence joins TRBV7-7 and TRBJ2-2, with 12 bases that match TRBD2. The germline V gene encodes CDR1 SSHAT and CDR2 FNYEAQ (reference sequence). The CDR3 has 16 amino acids. CDR3 residues: CASSPGLAGISGELFF. CDR3 bases: TGTGCTAGCAGCCCCGGACTAGCGGGAATATCCGGGGAGCTGTTTTTT.